This paragraph reports one T cell receptor (beta chain). Its cognate antigen is unknown. The sample belongs to a study of regulatory T cells in long-lasting Graves disease. Study outcomes and limitations: The work looked only at peripheral blood and did not look at thyroid tissue.

There are 17 residues in the CDR3. The V end lost 0 bases, the J end lost 0 bases, and 11 bases lay between the germline ends. Germline CDR1 and CDR2: LGHDT and YNNKEL (reference sequence). As to time point: newly diagnosed GD, antithyroid drugs for less than 3 months. Extracted RNA from PBMCs served as the source of the TCR library. Arm-PCR with iRepertoire HTBI primers amplified the CDR3 regions for these TCR beta libraries. Each CDR3 protein is one row after TCRdb ran MiXCR on the multiplex PCR reads. This table has roughly 500,000 distinct CDR3 sequences, around 15% appearing once. The same data also went into a second study, on T cells in Graves' hyperthyroidism and ophthalmopathy. That work states: Stability of Graves' hyperthyroidism was defined as absent ophthalmopathy progression within 18 months. Newly diagnosed patients aged 18 to 65 had hyperthyroidism of under 2 months' duration.

The chain uses TRBV3-1 and TRBJ2-2; possibly TRBD1 for D (5 bases). This clonotype was sampled from a woman aged 45-65 years with Graves disease. The sequenced sample was peripheral blood mononuclear cells (PBMCs), obtained at new diagnosis, from a patient treated with antithyroid drugs. In nucleotides, the CDR3 is TGTGCCAGCAGCCAAGATATCCGGACACCGAACACCGGGGAGCTGTTTTTT. Translated, it gives CASSQDIRTPNTGELFF.